This T cell receptor beta chain was obtained from a study of blood T cell repertoires in COVID-19. Germline lookup yields CDR1 SGDLS and CDR2 YYNGEE. The CDR3 spans 14 residues. Trimming pared 0 bases from V and 0 bases from J, leaving 7 bases between. Sequencing was performed with immunoSEQ multiplex PCR; in TCRdb, only in-frame clones are kept and a portion is missing. The sample includes fewer than 150,000 clones, approximately 80% of them seen just once. Sequenced input: PBMCs or T cells enriched from blood (not recorded which). The sequence was collected from a man over 45 in a cohort exposed to, infected with or recovered from COVID-19 (not recorded which). The rearrangement links TRBV9 to TRBJ2-7; no reliable D call. In DNA form, the CDR3 reads TGTGCCAGCAGCGTAGATCCTAGCTCCTACGAGCAGTACTTC. Translation: CASSVDPSSYEQYF.